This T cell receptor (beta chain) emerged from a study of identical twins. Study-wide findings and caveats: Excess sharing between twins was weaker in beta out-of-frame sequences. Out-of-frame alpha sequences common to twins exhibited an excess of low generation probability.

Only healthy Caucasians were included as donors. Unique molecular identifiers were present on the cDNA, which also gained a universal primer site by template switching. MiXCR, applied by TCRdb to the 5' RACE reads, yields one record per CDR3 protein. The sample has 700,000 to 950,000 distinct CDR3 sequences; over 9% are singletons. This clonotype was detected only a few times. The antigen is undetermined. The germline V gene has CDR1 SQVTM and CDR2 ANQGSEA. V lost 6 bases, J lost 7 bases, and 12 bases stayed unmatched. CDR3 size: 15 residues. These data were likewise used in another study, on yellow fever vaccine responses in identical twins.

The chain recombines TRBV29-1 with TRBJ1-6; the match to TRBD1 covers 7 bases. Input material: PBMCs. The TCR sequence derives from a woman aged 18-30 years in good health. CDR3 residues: CSVATGTGINSPLHF. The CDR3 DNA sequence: TGCAGCGTGGCGACAGGGACGGGCATAAATTCACCCCTCCACTTT.